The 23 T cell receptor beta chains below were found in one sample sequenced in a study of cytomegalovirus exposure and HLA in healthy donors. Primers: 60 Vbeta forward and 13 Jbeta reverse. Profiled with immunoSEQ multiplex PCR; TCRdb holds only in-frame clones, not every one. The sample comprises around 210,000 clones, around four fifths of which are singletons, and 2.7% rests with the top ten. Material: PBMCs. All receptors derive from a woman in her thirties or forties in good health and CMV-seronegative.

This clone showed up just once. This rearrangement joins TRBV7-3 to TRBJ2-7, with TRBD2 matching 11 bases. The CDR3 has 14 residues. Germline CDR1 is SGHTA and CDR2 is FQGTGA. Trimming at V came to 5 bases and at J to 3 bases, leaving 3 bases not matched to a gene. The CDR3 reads CASSPGTSGYEQYF. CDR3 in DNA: TGTGCCAGCAGCCCGGGGACTAGCGGCTACGAGCAGTACTTC.

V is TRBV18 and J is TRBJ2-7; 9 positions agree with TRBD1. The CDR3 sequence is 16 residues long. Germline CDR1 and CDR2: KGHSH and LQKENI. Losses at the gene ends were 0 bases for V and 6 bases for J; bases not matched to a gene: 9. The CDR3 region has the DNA TGTGCCAGCTCACCACCTGTTGGACAGGGGCTAAGCGAGCAGTACTTC. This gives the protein CASSPPVGQGLSEQYF.

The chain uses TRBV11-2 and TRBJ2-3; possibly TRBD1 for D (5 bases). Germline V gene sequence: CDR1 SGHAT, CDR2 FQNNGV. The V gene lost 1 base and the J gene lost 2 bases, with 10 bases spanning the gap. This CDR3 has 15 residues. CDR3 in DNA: TGTGCCAGCAGCTTAGGGGGCGGAACCACAGATACGCAGTATTTT. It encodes CASSLGGGTTDTQYF.

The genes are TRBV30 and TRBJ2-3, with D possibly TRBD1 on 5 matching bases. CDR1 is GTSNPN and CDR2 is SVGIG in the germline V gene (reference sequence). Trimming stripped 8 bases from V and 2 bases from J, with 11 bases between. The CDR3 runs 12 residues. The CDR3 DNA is TGTGCCCATGGACAAATCACAGATACGCAGTATTTT. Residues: CAHGQITDTQYF. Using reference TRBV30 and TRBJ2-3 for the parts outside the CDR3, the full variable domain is SQTIHQWPATLVQPVGSPLSLECTVEGTSNPNLYWYRQAAGRGLQLLFYSVGIGQISSEVPQNLSASRPQDRQFILSSKKLLLSDSGFYLCAHGQITDTQYFGPGTRLTVL.

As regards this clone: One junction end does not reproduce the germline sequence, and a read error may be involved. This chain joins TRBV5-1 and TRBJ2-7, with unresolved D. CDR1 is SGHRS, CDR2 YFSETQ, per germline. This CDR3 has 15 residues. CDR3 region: CASSLYSIGSSEQYF. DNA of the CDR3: TGCGCCAGCAGCTTGTACAGCATCGGTTCCTCCGAGCAGTACTTC.

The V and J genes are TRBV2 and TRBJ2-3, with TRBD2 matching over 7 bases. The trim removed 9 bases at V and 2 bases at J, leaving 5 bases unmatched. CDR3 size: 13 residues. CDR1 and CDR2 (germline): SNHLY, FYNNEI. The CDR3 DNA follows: TGTGCCAGTTTAGCGGGCCTCACAGATACGCAGTATTTT. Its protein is CASLAGLTDTQYF.

The DNA of the CDR3 is TGTGCCAGCAGTTATTCTGGGGCCCGCTCTGGAAACACCATATATTTT. This encodes CASSYSGARSGNTIYF. This chain links TRBV6-5 with TRBJ1-3; a possible D gene is TRBD1 (5 bases). Germline V gene data show CDR1 as MNHEY and CDR2 as SVGAGI. The CDR3 consists of 16 residues. The V end lost 3 bases, the J end lost 0 bases, and 12 bases lay between the germline ends.

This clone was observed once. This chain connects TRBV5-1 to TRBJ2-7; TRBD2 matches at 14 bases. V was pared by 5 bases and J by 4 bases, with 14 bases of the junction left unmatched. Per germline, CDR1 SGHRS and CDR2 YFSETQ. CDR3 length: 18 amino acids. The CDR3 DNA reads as TGCGCCAGCAGGATTGGACTAGCGGGAGGATACGGAAGTTACGAGCAGTACTTC. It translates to CASRIGLAGGYGSYEQYF.

The CDR3 is CASTPGLASYEQYF. CDR3 sequence (DNA): TGTGCCAGCACCCCGGGACTAGCGTCGTACGAGCAGTACTTC. The chain employs TRBV2 and TRBJ2-7; 10 nucleotides match TRBD2. V was pared by 7 bases and J by 4 bases, with 7 bases of the junction left unmatched. This CDR3 spans 14 amino acids. The germline CDR1 and CDR2 sequences are SNHLY and FYNNEI.

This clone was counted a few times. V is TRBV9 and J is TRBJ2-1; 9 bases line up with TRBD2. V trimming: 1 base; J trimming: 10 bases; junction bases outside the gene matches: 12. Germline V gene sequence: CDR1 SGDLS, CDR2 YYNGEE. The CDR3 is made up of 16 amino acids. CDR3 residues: CASSVWREGGGMEQFF. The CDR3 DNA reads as TGTGCCAGCAGCGTATGGCGGGAGGGCGGGGGAATGGAGCAGTTCTTC.

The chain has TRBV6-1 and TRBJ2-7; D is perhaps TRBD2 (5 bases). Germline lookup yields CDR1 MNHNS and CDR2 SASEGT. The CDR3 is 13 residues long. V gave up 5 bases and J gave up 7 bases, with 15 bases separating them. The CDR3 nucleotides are TGTGCCAGCAGTCCCTGGTACCGGGGAGAGCAGTACTTC. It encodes CASSPWYRGEQYF.

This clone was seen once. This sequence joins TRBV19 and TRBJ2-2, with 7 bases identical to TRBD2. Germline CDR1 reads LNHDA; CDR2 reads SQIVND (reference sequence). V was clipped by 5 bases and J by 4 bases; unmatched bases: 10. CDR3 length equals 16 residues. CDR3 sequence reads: CASSPWTRDVTGELFF. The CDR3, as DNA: TGTGCCAGTAGTCCGTGGACTAGAGATGTCACCGGGGAGCTGTTTTTT.

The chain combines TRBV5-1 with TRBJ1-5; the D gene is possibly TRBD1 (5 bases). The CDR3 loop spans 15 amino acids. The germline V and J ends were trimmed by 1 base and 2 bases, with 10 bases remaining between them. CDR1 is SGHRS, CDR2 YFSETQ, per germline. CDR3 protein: CASSLSGGRNQPQHF. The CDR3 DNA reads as TGCGCCAGCAGCTTGTCCGGGGGACGCAATCAGCCCCAGCATTTT.

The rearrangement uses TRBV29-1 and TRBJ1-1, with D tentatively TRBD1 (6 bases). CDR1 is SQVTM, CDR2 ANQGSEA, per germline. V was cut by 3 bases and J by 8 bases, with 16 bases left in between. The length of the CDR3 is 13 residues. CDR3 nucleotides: TGCAGCGTTGATAGCGAGGGGGGGGCCGAAGCTTTCTTT. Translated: CSVDSEGGAEAFF.

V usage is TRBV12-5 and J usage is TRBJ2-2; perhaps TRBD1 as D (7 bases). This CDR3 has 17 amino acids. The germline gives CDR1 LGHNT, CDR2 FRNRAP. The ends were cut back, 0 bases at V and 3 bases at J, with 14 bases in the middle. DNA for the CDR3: TGTGCTAGTGGTTTGGTGGGGGGACAGCCATACACCGGGGAGCTGTTTTTT. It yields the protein CASGLVGGQPYTGELFF.

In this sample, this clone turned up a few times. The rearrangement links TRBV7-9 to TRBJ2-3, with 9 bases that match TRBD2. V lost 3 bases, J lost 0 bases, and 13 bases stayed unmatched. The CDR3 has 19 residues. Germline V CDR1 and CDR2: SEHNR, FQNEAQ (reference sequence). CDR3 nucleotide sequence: TGTGCCAGCAGCTTGCCGACTAGCGGTAAAAAAGCTAGCACAGATACGCAGTATTTT. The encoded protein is CASSLPTSGKKASTDTQYF.

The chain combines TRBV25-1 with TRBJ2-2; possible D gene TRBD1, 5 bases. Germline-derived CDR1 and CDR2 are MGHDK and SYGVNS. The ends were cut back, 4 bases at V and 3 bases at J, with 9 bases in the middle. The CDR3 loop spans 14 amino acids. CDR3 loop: CASSVRTHTGELFF. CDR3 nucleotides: TGTGCCAGCAGTGTACGGACACACACCGGGGAGCTGTTTTTT.

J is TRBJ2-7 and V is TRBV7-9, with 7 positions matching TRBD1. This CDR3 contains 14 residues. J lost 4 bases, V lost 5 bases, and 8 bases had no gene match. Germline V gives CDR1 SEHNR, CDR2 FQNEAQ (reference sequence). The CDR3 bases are TGTGCCAGCAGCCCTGGGAACAGGGGATACGAGCAGTACTTC. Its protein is CASSPGNRGYEQYF. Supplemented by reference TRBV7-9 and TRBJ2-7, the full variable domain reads DTGVSQNPRHKITKRGQNVTFRCDPISEHNRLYWYRQTLGQGPEFLTYFQNEAQLEKSRLLSDRFSAERPKGSFSTLEIQRTEQGDSAMYLCASSPGNRGYEQYFGPGTRLTVT.

The CDR3 DNA reads TGTGCCAGCACTCGGACTAGCGGGAGGATTTACGAGCAGTACTTC. Protein sequence: CASTRTSGRIYEQYF. V gene TRBV6-1 combines with J gene TRBJ2-7; 14 positions agree with TRBD2. The V gene's germline CDR1 is MNHNS and CDR2 SASEGT. J lost 4 bases, V lost 7 bases, and 6 bases had no gene match. This CDR3 comprises 15 residues.

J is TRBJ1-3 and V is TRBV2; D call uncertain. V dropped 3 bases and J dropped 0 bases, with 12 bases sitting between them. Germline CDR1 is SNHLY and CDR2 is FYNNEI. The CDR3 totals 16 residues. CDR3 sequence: CASSERAAYSGNTIYF. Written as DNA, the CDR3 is TGTGCCAGCAGTGAGAGGGCCGCGTACTCTGGAAACACCATATATTTT.

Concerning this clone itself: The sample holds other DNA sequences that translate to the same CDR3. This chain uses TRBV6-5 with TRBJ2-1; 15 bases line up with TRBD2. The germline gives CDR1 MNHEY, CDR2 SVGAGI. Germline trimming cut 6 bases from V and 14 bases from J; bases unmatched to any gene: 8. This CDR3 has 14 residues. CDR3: CASRPPGTSGRKFF. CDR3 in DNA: TGTGCCAGCAGACCGCCCGGGACTAGCGGGAGGAAGTTCTTC.

CDR3 coding DNA: TGTGCCAGCAGCTTTAGTCCCGGTCTGCTTTATCCTTCCCTCGAGCAGTACTTC. Its translation is CASSFSPGLLYPSLEQYF. The chain recombines TRBV7-9 with TRBJ2-7, with D unresolved. From germline, CDR1 is SEHNR and CDR2 FQNEAQ (reference sequence). Trimming stripped 3 bases from V and 6 bases from J, with 27 bases between. The CDR3 consists of 18 residues.

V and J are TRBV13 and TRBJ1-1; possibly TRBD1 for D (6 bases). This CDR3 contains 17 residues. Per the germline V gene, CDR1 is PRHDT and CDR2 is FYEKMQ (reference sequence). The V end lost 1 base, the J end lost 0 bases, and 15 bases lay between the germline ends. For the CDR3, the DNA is TGTGCCAGCAGCTTAGTCGGTGGGGCAGGGGTGAACACTGAAGCTTTCTTT. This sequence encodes CASSLVGGAGVNTEAFF.